The 24 T cell receptor beta chains given below trace back to one sample, sequenced in a study of cytomegalovirus exposure and HLA in healthy donors. The PCR contained 60 Vbeta and 13 Jbeta primers. Data came from immunoSEQ multiplex PCR; TCRdb stores just in-frame clones and leaves some out. This table has some 150,000 clones, around 81% appearing once. The sample was PBMCs. These TCRs come from a woman aged 50 to 65 in good health and CMV-seronegative.

This chain links TRBV21-1 with TRBJ1-3; no check of the table's D call, TRBD1, against the DNA was made. TRBV21-1 is shown as a pseudogene. The CDR3 consists of 14 residues. The CDR3 spells CASSKGRSGNTIYF. CDR3 in DNA: TGTGCCAGCAGCAAGGGGCGATCTGGAAACACCATATATTTT.

This clone was detected a few times. The chain carries TRBV7-6 and TRBJ2-5; 8 bases fit TRBD1. The end of the DNA fits TRBJ2-7 better, so the J call may be wrong. The CDR3 loop spans 14 amino acids. Germline V gene data show CDR1 as SGHVS and CDR2 as FNYEAQ. In nucleotides, the CDR3 is TGTGCCAGCAGCTCTGAACAGGGGGGCCACGAGCAGTACTTC. As protein: CASSSEQGGHEQYF.

J is TRBJ2-7 and V is TRBV5-4, with TRBD2 as a possible D gene (5 bases). The V and J ends lost 2 bases and 3 bases respectively, with 9 bases between them. CDR1 SGHNT and CDR2 YYREEE come from the germline V gene (reference sequence). The length of the CDR3 is 13 residues. The CDR3 is CASSFGLLYEQYF. CDR3 nucleotide sequence: TGTGCCAGCAGCTTTGGACTTCTCTACGAGCAGTACTTC.

This clone came up once. Its ends do not fully match the called genes, so a read error is possible. The chain has TRBV15 and TRBJ2-7, with D possibly matching TRBD1 (5 bases). The germline V gene has CDR1 LNHNV and CDR2 YYDKDF (reference sequence). The CDR3 totals 12 residues. CDR3 DNA sequence: TGTGCCACCAGCGGAGACAGCTACGAGCAGTACTTC. Translating gives CATSGDSYEQYF.

V is TRBV28 and J is TRBJ1-5; no reliable D call. Germline V gene sequence: CDR1 MDHEN, CDR2 SYDVKM. Trimming left V 7 bases short and J 0 bases short, with 10 bases between. The CDR3 is made up of 14 amino acids. The CDR3 bases are TGTGCCAGCACCCGAGGCCATAGCAATCAGCCCCAGCATTTT. It translates to CASTRGHSNQPQHF.

The J gene is TRBJ2-6, the V gene TRBV6-4; 12 positions agree with TRBD2. CDR3 length equals 18 residues. With 4 bases clipped from V and 0 bases from J, the junction kept 4 bases outside the gene matches. CDR1 is MRHNA, CDR2 SNTAGT, per germline. DNA of the CDR3: TGTGCCAGCAGTGGCCGACTAGCGGGGGACTCTGGGGCCAACGTCCTGACTTTC. Translated: CASSGRLAGDSGANVLTF.

This chain connects TRBV9 to TRBJ2-2; 10 positions match TRBD2. The V and J ends lost 4 bases and 3 bases, in that order; junction bases with no gene match: 3. Germline V gene lookup returns CDR1 SGDLS and CDR2 YYNGEE. The CDR3 runs 15 residues. The CDR3 sequence: CASSQSGGDTGELFF. The CDR3 coding sequence is TGTGCCAGCAGCCAGAGCGGGGGGGACACCGGGGAGCTGTTTTTT.

This clone has more than one count but fewer than ten. The CDR3 protein is CAWSQAHNSPLHF. The CDR3 coding sequence is TGTGCCTGGAGTCAGGCCCACAATTCACCCCTCCACTTT. The chain uses TRBV30 and TRBJ1-6; D gene unclear. This CDR3 contains 13 residues. Germline V gene lookup returns CDR1 GTSNPN and CDR2 SVGIG (reference sequence). Trimming took off 2 bases at V and 7 bases at J, with 9 bases between the two ends. Complete variable domain (other parts from reference TRBV30 and TRBJ1-6): SQTIHQWPATLVQPVGSPLSLECTVEGTSNPNLYWYRQAAGRGLQLLFYSVGIGQISSEVPQNLSASRPQDRQFILSSKKLLLSDSGFYLCAWSQAHNSPLHFGNGTRLTVT.

This rearrangement joins TRBV5-4 to TRBJ2-4; tentative D call: TRBD2 (6 bases). The V end was cut by 5 bases, the J end by 5 bases, with 14 bases between. CDR1 is SGHNT and CDR2 is YYREEE in the germline V gene (reference sequence). The CDR3 has 14 residues. The CDR3 region is CASSYSGLENIQYF. CDR3 sequence (DNA): TGTGCCAGCAGTTATAGCGGACTTGAAAACATTCAGTACTTC. Variable domain in full (rest from reference TRBV5-4 and TRBJ2-4): ETGVTQSPTHLIKTRGQQVTLRCSSQSGHNTVSWYQQALGQGPQFIFQYYREEENGRGNFPPRFSGLQFPNYSSELNVNALELDDSALYLCASSYSGLENIQYFGAGTRLSVL.

The V gene is TRBV30, the J gene TRBJ2-4; the match to TRBD1 covers 9 bases. The CDR3 covers 15 residues. Germline trimming cut 3 bases from V and 4 bases from J; bases unmatched to any gene: 7. Germline loops: CDR1 GTSNPN, CDR2 SVGIG (reference sequence). CDR3 DNA sequence: TGTGCCTGGAGGGCTACAGGGGGCCTTAAAAACATTCAGTACTTC. Protein product: CAWRATGGLKNIQYF.

The rearrangement joins TRBV18 to TRBJ1-1; no clear D. This CDR3 is built from 13 residues. The germline gives CDR1 KGHSH, CDR2 LQKENI. Trimming cost V 7 bases and J 0 bases, with 9 bases left between them. In nucleotides, the CDR3 is TGTGCCAGCTTATCGGGTCTGAACACTGAAGCTTTCTTT. This gives the protein CASLSGLNTEAFF.

The chain combines TRBV5-5 with TRBJ1-1; D is undetermined. Germline V lookup: CDR1 SGHKS, CDR2 YYEKEE (reference sequence). The germline V and J ends were trimmed by 4 bases and 10 bases, with 17 bases remaining between them. The CDR3 spans 13 residues. CDR3 sequence (DNA): TGTGCCAGCAGCCCCGACTTAAGAGCTTTAGCTTTCTTT. It yields the protein CASSPDLRALAFF. Full variable domain (outside the CDR3, taken from reference TRBV5-5 and TRBJ1-1): DAGVTQSPTHLIKTRGQQVTLRCSPISGHKSVSWYQQVLGQGPQFIFQYYEKEERGRGNFPDRFSARQFPNYSSELNVNALLLGDSALYLCASSPDLRALAFFGQGTRLTVV.

The CDR3 bases are TGTGCCTGGAATGTGGGAGTACCTGGCCAGCAGTACTTC. Translating gives CAWNVGVPGQQYF. V and J are TRBV30 and TRBJ2-7; tentatively, D is TRBD2 (5 bases). CDR1 and CDR2 from the germline V gene are GTSNPN and SVGIG (reference sequence). The CDR3 loop spans 13 amino acids. Trimming stripped 4 bases from V and 8 bases from J, with 18 bases between.

The chain combines TRBV6-6 with TRBJ2-7, with TRBD2 identical over 10 bases. V was clipped by 4 bases and J by 3 bases; unmatched bases: 6. This CDR3 contains 15 residues. Germline CDR1 reads MNHNY; CDR2 reads SVGAGI (reference sequence). Here the CDR3 reads CASSSMRTSGYEQYF. CDR3 nucleotide sequence: TGTGCCAGCAGTTCCATGAGGACTAGCGGCTACGAGCAGTACTTC.

V usage is TRBV2 and J usage is TRBJ1-1, with D possibly being TRBD1 (5 bases). This CDR3 comprises 12 residues. Trimming removed 5 bases at V and 6 bases at J, with 10 bases between. CDR1 and CDR2 from the germline V gene are SNHLY and FYNNEI. The CDR3 DNA is TGTGCCAGCAGTACAGGATTTGCTGAAGCTTTCTTT. Residues: CASSTGFAEAFF.

CDR3 in amino acids: CASSEYSPGQGAGGYTF. The CDR3 DNA reads TGTGCCAGCAGCGAATATTCTCCGGGACAGGGGGCAGGTGGCTACACCTTC. V and J are TRBV9 and TRBJ1-2, with 12 positions matching TRBD1. Germline CDR1 and CDR2: SGDLS and YYNGEE. J lost 7 bases, V lost 3 bases, and 13 bases had no gene match. The CDR3 has 17 residues.

The chain carries TRBV6-6 and TRBJ1-2; possible D gene TRBD1, 6 bases. Trimming removed 5 bases at V and 4 bases at J, with 20 bases between. The CDR3 sequence is 16 residues long. Looked up from germline, CDR1 is MNHNY and CDR2 is SVGAGI (reference sequence). The CDR3 spells CASSTPPEGEFYGYTF. In DNA form, the CDR3 reads TGTGCCAGCAGTACCCCCCCCGAGGGGGAATTCTATGGCTACACCTTC.

This clone came up once. V and J are TRBV19 and TRBJ2-5, with TRBD2 identical over 10 bases. This CDR3 has 18 amino acids. Per the germline V gene, CDR1 is LNHDA and CDR2 is SQIVND (reference sequence). J gave up 5 bases and V 2 bases, and 14 bases lay outside the gene matches. The CDR3 region is CASSISHLAGGLLETQYF. The CDR3 DNA is TGTGCCAGTAGTATAAGTCACTTAGCGGGGGGCCTGCTGGAGACCCAGTACTTC.

The chain uses TRBV11-3 and TRBJ1-4, with 7 positions matching TRBD1. Germline V gene lookup returns CDR1 SGHNT and CDR2 YENEEA. Trimming removed 3 bases from V and 8 bases from J; junction bases left unmatched: 12. There are 16 residues in the CDR3. DNA for the CDR3: TGTGCCAGCAGCTTTTATACAGGGGTATGGGTGGAAAAACTGTTTTTT. Translation gives CASSFYTGVWVEKLFF.

A note on this clone: A read error is likely, as this CDR3 ends without the conserved phenylalanine or tryptophan. The chain couples TRBV2 to TRBJ1-2; D is unclear. The V gene lost 6 bases and the J gene lost 2 bases, with 7 bases spanning the gap. CDR3 size: 12 residues. Germline-derived CDR1 and CDR2 are SNHLY and FYNNEI. The CDR3: CASSTENYGYTL. The CDR3 DNA reads as TGTGCCAGCAGCACGGAGAACTATGGCTACACCCTC.

This clone was seen more than once but under ten times. This chain uses TRBV27 with TRBJ2-3, with TRBD2 as a possible D gene (6 bases). This CDR3 is built from 14 residues. Germline V gene data show CDR1 as MNHEY and CDR2 as SMNVEV (reference sequence). V shed 8 bases and J shed 6 bases, with 18 bases lying between them. This CDR3 reads CASSRGGEYDTQYF. The CDR3 DNA reads as TGTGCCAGCTCCCGAGGAGGGGAGTATGATACGCAGTATTTT.

This clone showed up just once. The CDR3 sequence: CASSLPSLNEQFF. In DNA, the CDR3 is TGCGCCAGCAGCTTGCCCTCTTTGAATGAGCAGTTCTTC. This chain uses TRBV5-1 with TRBJ2-1; no reliable D call. The germline CDR1 and CDR2 sequences are SGHRS and YFSETQ. V was cut by 1 base and J by 7 bases, with 9 bases left in between. This CDR3 region has 13 residues.

Only a few counts were recorded for this clone. J is TRBJ2-5 and V is TRBV4-1, with no clear D. TRBJ2-7 explains the end of the DNA better; the J call may be wrong. The CDR3 has 14 amino acids. Germline lookup yields CDR1 MGHRA and CDR2 YSYEKL. In DNA, the CDR3 is TGCGCCAGCAGCCAAGAACTTATTTTCTACGAGCAGTACTTC. Residues: CASSQELIFYEQYF.

CDR3 amino acids: CASSLGRTGRSNEQFF. CDR3 bases: TGTGCCAGCAGCTTAGGTAGGACAGGGAGGAGCAATGAGCAGTTCTTC. The chain joins TRBV7-2 to TRBJ2-1, with TRBD1 matching 8 bases. This CDR3 spans 16 amino acids. The V segment lost 1 base and the J segment 6 bases; nucleotides outside the gene matches: 8. CDR1 is SGHTA and CDR2 is FQGNSA in the germline V gene.